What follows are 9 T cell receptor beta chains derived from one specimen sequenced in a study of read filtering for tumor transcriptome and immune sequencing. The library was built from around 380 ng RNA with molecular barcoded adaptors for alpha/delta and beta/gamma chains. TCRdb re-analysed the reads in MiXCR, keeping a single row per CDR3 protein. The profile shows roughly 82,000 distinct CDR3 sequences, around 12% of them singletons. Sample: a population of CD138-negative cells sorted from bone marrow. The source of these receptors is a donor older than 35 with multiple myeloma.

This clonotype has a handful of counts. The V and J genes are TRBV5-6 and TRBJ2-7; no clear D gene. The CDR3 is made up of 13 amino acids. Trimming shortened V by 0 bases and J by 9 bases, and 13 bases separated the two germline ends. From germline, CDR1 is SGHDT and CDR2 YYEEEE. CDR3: CASSLATSTGQYF. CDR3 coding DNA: TGTGCCAGCAGCTTGGCCACTTCTACGGGGCAGTACTTC. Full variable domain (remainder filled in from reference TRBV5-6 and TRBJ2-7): DAGVTQSPTHLIKTRGQQVTLRCSPKSGHDTVSWYQQALGQGPQFIFQYYEEEERQRGNFPDRFSGHQFPNYSSELNVNALLLGDSALYLCASSLATSTGQYFGPGTRLTVT.

The CDR3 nucleotides are TGTGCCAGCAGCCTAGACAGGGGGCTAAGAGGGGTCTCTGGAAACACCATATATTTT. This sequence encodes CASSLDRGLRGVSGNTIYF. The rearrangement joins TRBV12-3 or TRBV12-4 to TRBJ1-3, with 10 nucleotides matching TRBD1. The junction had 14 bases not matched to a gene; V was cut back by 6 bases and J by 0 bases. The CDR3 spans 19 residues.

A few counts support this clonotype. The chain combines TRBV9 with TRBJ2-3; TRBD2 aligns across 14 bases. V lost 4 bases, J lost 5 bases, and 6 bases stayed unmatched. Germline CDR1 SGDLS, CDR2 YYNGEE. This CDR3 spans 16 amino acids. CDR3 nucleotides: TGTGCCAGCAGCTCGGGACTAGCGGGAGCGGGAGATACGCAGTATTTT. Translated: CASSSGLAGAGDTQYF.

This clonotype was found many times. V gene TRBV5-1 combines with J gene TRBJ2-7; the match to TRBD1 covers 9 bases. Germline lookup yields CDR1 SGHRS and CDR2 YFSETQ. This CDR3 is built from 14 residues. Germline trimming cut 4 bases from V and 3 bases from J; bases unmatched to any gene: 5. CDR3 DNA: TGCGCCAGCAGCCTAACGGGACAGGGCTACGAGCAGTACTTC. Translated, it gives CASSLTGQGYEQYF.

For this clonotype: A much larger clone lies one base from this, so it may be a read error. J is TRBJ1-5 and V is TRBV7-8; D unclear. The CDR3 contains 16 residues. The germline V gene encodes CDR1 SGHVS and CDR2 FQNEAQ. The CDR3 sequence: CASTLVSAFRGQPQHF. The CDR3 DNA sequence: TGTGCCAGCACCTTAGTTTCGGCCTTTCGGGGTCAGCCCCAGCATTTT.

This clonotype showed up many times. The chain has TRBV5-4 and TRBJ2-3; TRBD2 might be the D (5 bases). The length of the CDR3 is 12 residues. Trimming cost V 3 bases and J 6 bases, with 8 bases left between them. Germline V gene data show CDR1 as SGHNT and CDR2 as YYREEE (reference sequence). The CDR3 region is CASSSKRDTQYF. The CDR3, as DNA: TGTGCCAGCAGCTCCAAGCGGGATACGCAGTATTTT.

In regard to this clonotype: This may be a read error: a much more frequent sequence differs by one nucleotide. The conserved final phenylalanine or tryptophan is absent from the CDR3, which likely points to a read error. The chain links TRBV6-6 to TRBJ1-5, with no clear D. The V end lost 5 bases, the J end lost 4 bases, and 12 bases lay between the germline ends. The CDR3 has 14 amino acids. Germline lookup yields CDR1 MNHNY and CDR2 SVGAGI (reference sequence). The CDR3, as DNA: TGTGCCAGCAGTGAAGGATTGGGGAATCAGCCCCAGCATCTT. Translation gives CASSEGLGNQPQHL.

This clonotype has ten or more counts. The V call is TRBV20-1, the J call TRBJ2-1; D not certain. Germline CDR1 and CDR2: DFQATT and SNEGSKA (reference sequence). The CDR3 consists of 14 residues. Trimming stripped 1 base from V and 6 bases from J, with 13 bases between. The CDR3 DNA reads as TGCAGTGCTAGAGCTCTCCCCAAGGCCAATGAGCAGTTCTTC. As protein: CSARALPKANEQFF.

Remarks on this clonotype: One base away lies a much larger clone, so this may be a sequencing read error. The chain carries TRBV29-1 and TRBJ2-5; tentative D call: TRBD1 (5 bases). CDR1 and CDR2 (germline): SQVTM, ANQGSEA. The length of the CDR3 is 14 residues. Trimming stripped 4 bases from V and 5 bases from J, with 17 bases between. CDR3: CSVGFYRLVETQYF. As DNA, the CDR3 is TGCAGCGTTGGATTCTACAGGCTCGTGGAGACCCAGTACTTC.